The 26 T cell receptor beta chains below were found in one sample sequenced in a study of a mutant IDH1 vaccine in newly diagnosed glioma. No antigen has been assigned to these receptors. Sequencing used immunoSEQ multiplex PCR; TCRdb keeps in-frame clones, though not all of them. In the table there are about 58,000 clones, about 86% of which are singletons. Time point here: week 5, during vaccination. In every dose of vaccine, 300 ug of mutant IDH1 20-mer peptide was given alongside topical imiquimod. Sequencing used PBMCs, obtained from a glioma patient whose treatment included an IDH1 peptide vaccine. The receptors shown here come from a woman aged 50 to 65 with glioma.

The V and J genes are TRBV10-3 and TRBJ2-7; the match to TRBD1 covers 10 bases. In germline, CDR1 is ENHRY, CDR2 SYGVKD. CDR3 length: 17 residues. V gave up 3 bases and J gave up 4 bases; unmatched junction bases: 12. The CDR3 region has the DNA TGTGCCATCAGTGATAGAGCCGCCGGACAGGGGGTATACGAGCAGTACTTC. This gives the protein CAISDRAAGQGVYEQYF.

The chain is built from TRBV7-9 and TRBJ1-1; no firm D call. The V gene's germline CDR1 is SEHNR and CDR2 FQNEAQ (reference sequence). V gave up 3 bases and J gave up 1 base, with 6 bases separating them. The CDR3 is 13 residues long. CDR3 residues: CASSFQENTEAFF. In DNA form, the CDR3 reads TGTGCCAGCAGCTTTCAGGAGAACACTGAAGCTTTCTTT.

This clone was counted a single time. The chain links TRBV6-5 to TRBJ2-1; 10 nucleotides align to TRBD1. The V gene's germline CDR1 is MNHEY and CDR2 SVGAGI. This CDR3 is built from 15 residues. With 2 bases clipped from V and 9 bases from J, the junction kept 7 bases outside the gene matches. This CDR3 reads CASSYPRQGAAEQFF. As DNA, the CDR3 is TGTGCCAGCAGTTACCCGCGACAGGGGGCTGCTGAGCAGTTCTTC.

This sequence joins TRBV10-3 and TRBJ2-1; 9 bases fit TRBD2. The CDR3 is 16 amino acids. The J segment lost 10 bases and the V segment lost 3 bases, leaving 13 bases of the junction unmatched. Germline values: CDR1 ENHRY, CDR2 SYGVKD. CDR3 DNA: TGTGCCATCAGTGATAGCGGGGGCGGGCCGGATCGGGAGCAGTTCTTC. Translation gives CAISDSGGGPDREQFF.

V and J are TRBV9 and TRBJ1-6, with a possible D match to TRBD1 (5 bases). This CDR3 is built from 13 residues. V was cut by 2 bases and J by 11 bases, with 11 bases left in between. Germline V lookup: CDR1 SGDLS, CDR2 YYNGEE. The CDR3 region is CASSVGRGAPLHF. The CDR3, as DNA: TGTGCCAGCAGCGTTGGGAGAGGGGCACCCCTCCACTTT.

This clone has a handful of counts. This rearrangement joins TRBV6-1 to TRBJ2-3; D remains ambiguous. The V gene lost 2 bases and the J gene lost 0 bases, with 9 bases spanning the gap. This CDR3 is 15 amino acids long. Germline CDR1 MNHNS, CDR2 SASEGT. The chain's CDR3 is CASSELRQSTDTQYF. The CDR3 DNA reads TGTGCCAGCAGTGAACTGAGGCAGAGCACAGATACGCAGTATTTT.

The rearrangement joins TRBV5-1 to TRBJ2-1, with 8 bases lining up with TRBD2. Trimming cost V 1 base and J 4 bases; bases outside gene matches: 4. The CDR3 loop spans 15 amino acids. Germline lookup yields CDR1 SGHRS and CDR2 YFSETQ. CDR3 in amino acids: CASSLNAGGYNEQFF. The CDR3 coding sequence is TGCGCCAGCAGCTTGAACGCGGGGGGTTACAATGAGCAGTTCTTC. The variable domain in full, with the rest retrieved from reference TRBV5-1 and TRBJ2-1, is KAGVTQTPRYLIKTRGQQVTLSCSPISGHRSVSWYQQTPGQGLQFLFEYFSETQRNKGNFPGRFSGRQFSNSRSEMNVSTLELGDSALYLCASSLNAGGYNEQFFGPGTRLTVL.

V and J are TRBV19 and TRBJ2-5; 8 bases align to TRBD1. Looked up from germline, CDR1 is LNHDA and CDR2 is SQIVND (reference sequence). Trimming cost V 9 bases and J 2 bases; bases outside gene matches: 5. The CDR3 spans 13 residues. The CDR3 loop reads CASGTGAQETQYF. The CDR3 DNA reads as TGTGCCAGCGGGACAGGAGCACAAGAGACCCAGTACTTC.

The chain has TRBV6-1 and TRBJ2-5; either TRBD1 or TRBD2 may supply D (6 bases each). Trimming took 6 bases from V and 5 from J, leaving 16 bases between them. The length of the CDR3 is 14 residues. The germline V gene encodes CDR1 MNHNS and CDR2 SASEGT. DNA of the CDR3: TGTGCCAGCAGAATAGAAGGGGGGTCCGAGACCCAGTACTTC. Its protein product is CASRIEGGSETQYF.

V usage is TRBV29-1 and J usage is TRBJ1-1, with D uncertain. Germline V gene data show CDR1 as SQVTM and CDR2 as ANQGSEA. Between the trimmed V and J ends, which lost 7 bases and 6 bases, there was a span of 18 bases. The CDR3 has 13 amino acids. This CDR3 is CSGARRLKAEAFF. The CDR3 nucleotides read TGCAGCGGCGCTAGACGGTTGAAGGCTGAAGCTTTCTTT.

The V gene is TRBV19, the J gene TRBJ2-7, with D unclear. V shed 5 bases and J shed 2 bases, with 16 bases lying between them. Germline CDR1 and CDR2: LNHDA and SQIVND (reference sequence). CDR3 size: 15 residues. CDR3: CASSSRITSAYEQYF. CDR3 sequence (DNA): TGTGCCAGTAGTTCCCGAATCACCTCGGCCTACGAGCAGTACTTC. The complete variable domain, with remaining parts taken from reference TRBV19 and TRBJ2-7, reads DGGITQSPKYLFRKEGQNVTLSCEQNLNHDAMYWYRQDPGQGLRLIYYSQIVNDFQKGDIAEGYSVSREKKESFPLTVTSAQKNPTAFYLCASSSRITSAYEQYFGPGTRLTVT.

The chain has TRBV6-6 and TRBJ2-3; 14 bases line up with TRBD2. Germline loops: CDR1 MNHNY, CDR2 SVGAGI (reference sequence). J gave up 3 bases and V 5 bases, and 1 base lay outside the gene matches. CDR3 length equals 15 residues. CDR3 region: CASSRLAGGTDTQYF. The CDR3 DNA sequence: TGTGCCAGCAGTCGACTAGCGGGGGGGACAGATACGCAGTATTTT.

V gene TRBV28 combines with J gene TRBJ2-7; D possibly corresponds to TRBD1 (5 bases). The CDR3 totals 15 residues. Germline V gene sequence: CDR1 MDHEN, CDR2 SYDVKM. The germline V and J ends were trimmed by 4 bases and 3 bases, with 16 bases remaining between them. CDR3 residues: CASSSQTASNYEQYF. The CDR3 region has the DNA TGTGCCAGCAGTTCTCAGACAGCTTCCAACTACGAGCAGTACTTC.

V is TRBV7-2 and J is TRBJ1-2, with D possibly matching TRBD1 (6 bases). Trimming left V 3 bases short and J 4 bases short, with 12 bases between. The CDR3 runs to 14 residues. The germline V gene encodes CDR1 SGHTA and CDR2 FQGNSA. The CDR3, as DNA: TGTGCCAGCAGCTTGGGGTGGGGGGCCTATGGCTACACCTTC. Protein product: CASSLGWGAYGYTF.

This chain connects TRBV20-1 to TRBJ1-3; the D is unclear. Germline CDR1 and CDR2: DFQATT and SNEGSKA (reference sequence). This CDR3 has 11 amino acids. This CDR3 reads CSVDVIGTIYF. CDR3 sequence (DNA): TGCAGCGTAGACGTAATAGGCACCATATATTTT.

This sequence joins TRBV7-7 and TRBJ2-3, with no clear D. Germline assignment: CDR1 SSHAT and CDR2 FNYEAQ (reference sequence). The CDR3 is made up of 13 amino acids. Trimming removed 0 bases from V and 6 bases from J, with 7 bases in between. The CDR3 spells CASSLAQADTQYF. CDR3 DNA: TGTGCCAGCAGCTTAGCGCAGGCCGATACGCAGTATTTT.

The chain employs TRBV9 and TRBJ2-3; 12 bases fit TRBD2. The CDR3 covers 17 residues. J was trimmed by 7 bases and V by 3 bases; bases with no gene match: 12. Germline values: CDR1 SGDLS, CDR2 YYNGEE. CDR3 sequence (DNA): TGTGCCAGCAGCGAACCCGGGACTAGCGGGCTTGGAAATACGCAGTATTTT. Translating gives CASSEPGTSGLGNTQYF. The variable domain in full, with the rest retrieved from reference TRBV9 and TRBJ2-3, is DSGVTQTPKHLITATGQRVTLRCSPRSGDLSVYWYQQSLDQGLQFLIQYYNGEERAKGNILERFSAQQFPDLHSELNLSSLELGDSALYFCASSEPGTSGLGNTQYFGPGTRLTVL.

This rearrangement joins TRBV7-2 to TRBJ1-4, with TRBD1 as a possible D gene (6 bases). The V end lost 1 base, the J end lost 6 bases, and 6 bases lay between the germline ends. The CDR3 has 13 amino acids. Germline values: CDR1 SGHTA, CDR2 FQGNSA. CDR3 DNA: TGTGCCAGCAGCTTAGACAGGGATGAAAAACTGTTTTTT. It translates to CASSLDRDEKLFF.

The rearrangement links TRBV5-1 to TRBJ2-3; D remains ambiguous. V lost 1 base and J lost 5, with 11 bases in between. The CDR3 covers 14 residues. In germline, CDR1 is SGHRS, CDR2 YFSETQ. Here the CDR3 reads CASSLPDQIDTQYF. The CDR3 DNA reads TGCGCCAGCAGCTTGCCGGACCAGATAGATACGCAGTATTTT.

The chain links TRBV5-1 to TRBJ2-1, with unresolved D. The CDR3 is made up of 15 amino acids. The germline V gene encodes CDR1 SGHRS and CDR2 YFSETQ. The V gene lost 2 bases and the J gene lost 8 bases, with 17 bases spanning the gap. The CDR3 DNA reads as TGCGCCAGCAGCTTAACAAGTAGGGCGGTCGATGAGCAGTTCTTC. It encodes CASSLTSRAVDEQFF.

The chain has TRBV5-1 and TRBJ2-1, with 8 bases aligning to TRBD1. The germline V gene has CDR1 SGHRS and CDR2 YFSETQ. J lost 6 bases, V lost 4 bases, and 9 bases had no gene match. The CDR3 consists of 15 residues. CDR3 loop: CASSPGQGGSNEQFF. CDR3 DNA: TGCGCCAGCAGCCCAGGACAGGGCGGGTCCAATGAGCAGTTCTTC.

A few counts support this clone. The J gene is TRBJ1-1, the V gene TRBV18; a weak D match, TRBD1 (6 bases). Germline CDR1 is KGHSH and CDR2 is LQKENI. CDR3 size: 12 residues. V lost 6 bases and J lost 7, with 12 bases in between. CDR3 in amino acids: CASSRTDIEAFF. The CDR3, as DNA: TGTGCCAGCTCGAGGACAGACATTGAAGCTTTCTTT.

The V gene is TRBV27, the J gene TRBJ1-2; D is possibly TRBD1 (5 bases). The V end was cut by 2 bases, the J end by 1 base, with 11 bases between. CDR3 size: 15 residues. Germline CDR1 and CDR2: MNHEY and SMNVEV (reference sequence). The CDR3 spells CASSLVSRVNYGYTF. DNA for the CDR3: TGTGCCAGCAGTTTAGTTAGCAGGGTTAACTATGGCTACACCTTC.

The rearrangement uses TRBV11-3 and TRBJ2-6; D is ambiguous. CDR3 size: 15 residues. Trimming pared 5 bases from V and 2 bases from J, leaving 10 bases between. Germline lookup yields CDR1 SGHNT and CDR2 YENEEA. The CDR3 nucleotides read TGTGCCAGCAGCCAGAGACATACTGGGGCCAACGTCCTGACTTTC. Translating gives CASSQRHTGANVLTF. The whole variable domain, filled in from reference TRBV11-3 and TRBJ2-6, reads EAGVVQSPRYKIIEKKQPVAFWCNPISGHNTLYWYLQNLGQGPELLIRYENEEAVDDSQLPKDRFSAERLKGVDSTLKIQPAELGDSAVYLCASSQRHTGANVLTFGAGSRLTVL.

The J gene is TRBJ1-2, the V gene TRBV28, with TRBD1 identical over 8 bases. This CDR3 has 12 residues. Germline CDR1 MDHEN, CDR2 SYDVKM. V dropped 6 bases and J dropped 8; count of bases not matched to a gene: 5. CDR3 sequence (DNA): TGTGCCAGCAGCCGGACAGGGTTCGGCTACACCTTC. Translated: CASSRTGFGYTF.

This chain connects TRBV6-5 to TRBJ2-2; no clear D. Germline lookup yields CDR1 MNHEY and CDR2 SVGAGI. Trimming cost V 2 bases and J 0 bases, with 7 bases left between them. The CDR3 sequence is 15 residues long. The DNA for the CDR3 is TGTGCCAGCAGTTACGACCCTACGAACACCGGGGAGCTGTTTTTT. Translating it yields CASSYDPTNTGELFF.